The next 2 T cell receptor beta chains were all read from a single sample in a study of radiation and T cells in renal cell carcinoma. Time point meaning: blood 4 weeks post-SBRT, at nephrectomy. The treatment here: 15 Gy SBRT to primary tumor, nephrectomy 4 weeks later. Repertoires were generated with immunoSEQ multiplex PCR, while TCRdb's copy carries only in-frame clones and drops some. The top ten hold around 17% of the sample, which has about 150,000 clones, 75% to 90% seen once. The sample here was blood, taken from a patient whose treatment included radiotherapy and nephrectomy. The receptors stem from a woman aged 45-65 years with renal cell carcinoma.

This sequence joins TRBV6-5 and TRBJ1-2; D is undetermined. The V end lost 6 bases, the J end lost 8 bases, and 16 bases lay between the germline ends. This CDR3 has 13 amino acids. Looked up from germline, CDR1 is MNHEY and CDR2 is SVGAGI. In nucleotides, the CDR3 is TGTGCCAGCAGCCACCCCGGGTCGGGAGGCTACACCTTC. Amino acid sequence: CASSHPGSGGYTF.

The chain recombines TRBV2 with TRBJ1-2, with 7 bases lining up with TRBD1. The CDR3 contains 13 residues. Germline V gene data show CDR1 as SNHLY and CDR2 as FYNNEI. Trimming removed 6 bases from V and 8 bases from J; junction bases left unmatched: 9. The CDR3 DNA reads as TGTGCCAGCAGCCCCGTACAGGGGTACGGCTACACCTTC. Translated: CASSPVQGYGYTF.